What follows describes a single T cell receptor (beta chain). The CDR3 runs to 18 residues. With 2 bases removed from V and 2 bases from J, the gap between germline ends came to 19 bases. Per germline, CDR1 MNHEY and CDR2 SVGEGT. The data stem from a study of blood T cell repertoires in COVID-19. Study information: Whether acute or convalescent, the COVID-19 samples came from the United States, Italy and Spain. Nucleic acid was either cDNA or gDNA, and it came from T cells, B-cell-depleted T cells, or PBMCs.

Produced via immunoSEQ multiplex PCR; TCRdb's table is partial and in-frame only. The table lists around 340,000 clones, 65% to 90% of them singletons. The rearrangement joins TRBV6-2 or TRBV6-3 to TRBJ1-5; a possible D gene is TRBD1 (6 bases). This clonotype originated in a woman in her thirties or forties with acute COVID-19. Sequenced material: PBMCs or T cells enriched from blood (not recorded which). In nucleotides, the CDR3 is TGTGCCAGCAGTTACAACCCCTCAGGGGCCGTAGGCAATCAGCCCCAGCATTTT. This translates into CASSYNPSGAVGNQPQHF.